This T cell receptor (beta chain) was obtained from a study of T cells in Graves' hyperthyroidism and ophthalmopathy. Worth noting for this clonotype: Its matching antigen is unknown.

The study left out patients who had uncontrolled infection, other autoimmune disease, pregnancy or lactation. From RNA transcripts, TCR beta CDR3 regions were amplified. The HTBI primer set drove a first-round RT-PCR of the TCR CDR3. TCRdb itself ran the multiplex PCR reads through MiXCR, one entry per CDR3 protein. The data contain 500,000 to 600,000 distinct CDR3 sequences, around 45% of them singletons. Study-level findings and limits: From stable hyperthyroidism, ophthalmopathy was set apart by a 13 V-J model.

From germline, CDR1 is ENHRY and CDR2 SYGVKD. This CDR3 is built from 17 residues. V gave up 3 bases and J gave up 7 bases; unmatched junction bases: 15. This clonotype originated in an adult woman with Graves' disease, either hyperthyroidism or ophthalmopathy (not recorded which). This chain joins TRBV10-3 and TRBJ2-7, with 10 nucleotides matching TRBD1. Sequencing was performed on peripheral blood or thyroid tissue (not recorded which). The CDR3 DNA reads TGTGCCATCAGTGAATTTTCCCTAGACAGGGGGCGCGAAGAGCAGTACTTC. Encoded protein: CAISEFSLDRGREEQYF.